This T cell receptor beta chain emerged from a study of blood T cells in healthy people across ages. General study points: What prevented conclusive comparison of naive and antigen-experienced cells was that PBMCs were unsorted. Naive T cell percentage strongly correlated with TCR beta diversity.

The CDR3 covers 15 residues. V was cut by 0 bases and J by 0 bases, with 6 bases left in between. Germline V gene data show CDR1 as LNHNV and CDR2 as YYDKDF (reference sequence). A second about 6 to 12 cycle PCR used barcoded and J-beta primers. A 12-random-nucleotide template-switch adaptor tagged each cDNA molecule. TCRdb re-analysed the 5' RACE reads in MiXCR, keeping a single row per CDR3 protein. The data hold hundreds of thousands of distinct CDR3 sequences, with about 61% observed a single time. A minimum of 7 million PBMCs was isolated per sample. Note on this clonotype: The antigen remains unidentified.

This clonotype was sampled from a man aged 35 to 55 in good health. The sample comprised blood. V gene TRBV15 combines with J gene TRBJ2-1; no firm D call. The CDR3 nucleotides read TGTGCCACCAGCAGAGATTACGGCTCCTACAATGAGCAGTTCTTC. Amino acids: CATSRDYGSYNEQFF.